This TCR beta chain was captured by sequencing in a study of T cells in narcolepsy. Whole-study findings and limits: Healthy controls reportedly lacked the autoreactive clonotypes serially found in patients' blood. Autoreactive HCRT-specific and TRIB2-specific clonotypes were marked in same-patient CSF-versus-blood CD4+ comparisons.

In this sample, this clone turned up a few times. As yet, its antigen is unknown. In germline, CDR1 is SGHRS, CDR2 YFSETQ. The CDR3 is 15 residues long. Trimming cost V 4 bases and J 2 bases, with 16 bases left between them. Generated by immunoSEQ multiplex PCR, the TCRdb table keeps only in-frame clones and is missing some. The sample consists of tens of thousands of clones, 60% to 75% of them appearing once. The sequence came from a human donor in good health. The sample taken for sequencing was memory (CD45RA-) CD4+ T cells from blood. The V and J genes are TRBV5-1 and TRBJ2-7, with a weak D call TRBD1 (5 bases). CDR3 residues: CASSPGAARTYEQYF. CDR3 in DNA: TGCGCCAGCAGCCCTGGGGCCGCGCGAACCTACGAGCAGTACTTC.